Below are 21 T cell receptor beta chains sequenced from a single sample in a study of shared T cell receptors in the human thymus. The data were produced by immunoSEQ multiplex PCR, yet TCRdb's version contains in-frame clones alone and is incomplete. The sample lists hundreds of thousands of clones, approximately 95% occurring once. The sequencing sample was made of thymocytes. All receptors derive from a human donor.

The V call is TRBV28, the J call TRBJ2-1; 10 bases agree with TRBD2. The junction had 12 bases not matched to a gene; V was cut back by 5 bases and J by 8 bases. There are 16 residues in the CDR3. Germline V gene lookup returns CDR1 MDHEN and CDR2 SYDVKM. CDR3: CASSTRLAGDPHEQFF. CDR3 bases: TGTGCCAGCAGTACCCGGCTAGCGGGAGATCCCCATGAGCAGTTCTTC.

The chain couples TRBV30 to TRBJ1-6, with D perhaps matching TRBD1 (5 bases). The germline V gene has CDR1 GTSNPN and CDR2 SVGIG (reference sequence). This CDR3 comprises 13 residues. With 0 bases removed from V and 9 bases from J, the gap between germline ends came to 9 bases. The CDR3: CAWSVVGVSPLHF. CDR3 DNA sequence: TGTGCCTGGAGTGTAGTGGGGGTTTCACCCCTCCACTTT.

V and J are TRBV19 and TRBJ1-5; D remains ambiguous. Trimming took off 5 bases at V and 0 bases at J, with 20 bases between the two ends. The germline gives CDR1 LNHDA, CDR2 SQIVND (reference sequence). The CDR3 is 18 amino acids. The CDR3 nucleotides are TGTGCCAGTAGTCCCCAGCGGAGTAGGATTTATAGCAATCAGCCCCAGCATTTT. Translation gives CASSPQRSRIYSNQPQHF.

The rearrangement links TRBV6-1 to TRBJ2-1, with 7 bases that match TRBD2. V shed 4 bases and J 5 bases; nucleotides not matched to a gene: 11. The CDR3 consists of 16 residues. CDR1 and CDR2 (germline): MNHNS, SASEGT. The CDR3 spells CASSVLKRGGDNEQFF. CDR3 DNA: TGTGCCAGCAGTGTCCTAAAGCGGGGTGGGGACAATGAGCAGTTCTTC.

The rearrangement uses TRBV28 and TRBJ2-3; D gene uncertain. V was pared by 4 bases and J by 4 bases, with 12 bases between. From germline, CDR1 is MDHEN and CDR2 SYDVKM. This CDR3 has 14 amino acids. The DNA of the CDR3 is TGTGCCAGCAGTTCCCCCGGAGAGGCAGATACGCAGTATTTT. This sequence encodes CASSSPGEADTQYF.

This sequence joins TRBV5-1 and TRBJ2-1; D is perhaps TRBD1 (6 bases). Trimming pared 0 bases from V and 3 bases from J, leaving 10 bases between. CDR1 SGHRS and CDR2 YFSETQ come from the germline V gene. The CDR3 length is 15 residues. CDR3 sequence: CASSLAGDYYNEQFF. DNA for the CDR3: TGCGCCAGCAGCTTGGCAGGGGATTACTACAATGAGCAGTTCTTC.

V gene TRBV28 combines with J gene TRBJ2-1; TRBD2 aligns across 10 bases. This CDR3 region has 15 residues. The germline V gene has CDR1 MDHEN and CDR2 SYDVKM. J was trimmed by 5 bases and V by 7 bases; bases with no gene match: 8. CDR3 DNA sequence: TGTGCCAGCACCTTAGCGGGAGGTTGGGACAATGAGCAGTTCTTC. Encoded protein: CASTLAGGWDNEQFF.

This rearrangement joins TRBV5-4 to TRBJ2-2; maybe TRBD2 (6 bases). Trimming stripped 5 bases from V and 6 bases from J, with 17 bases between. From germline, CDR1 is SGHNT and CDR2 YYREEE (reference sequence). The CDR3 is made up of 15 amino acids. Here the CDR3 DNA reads TGTGCCAGCAGGTCGGACGAGACTAGGGCCGGGGAGCTGTTTTTT. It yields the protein CASRSDETRAGELFF. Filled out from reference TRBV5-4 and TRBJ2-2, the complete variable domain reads ETGVTQSPTHLIKTRGQQVTLRCSSQSGHNTVSWYQQALGQGPQFIFQYYREEENGRGNFPPRFSGLQFPNYSSELNVNALELDDSALYLCASRSDETRAGELFFGEGSRLTVL.

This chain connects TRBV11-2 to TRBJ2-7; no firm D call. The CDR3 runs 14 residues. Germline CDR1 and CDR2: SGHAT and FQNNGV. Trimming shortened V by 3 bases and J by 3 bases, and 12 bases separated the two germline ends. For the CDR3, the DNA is TGTGCCAGCAGCTTCGACGACTTCTTCTACGAGCAGTACTTC. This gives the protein CASSFDDFFYEQYF.

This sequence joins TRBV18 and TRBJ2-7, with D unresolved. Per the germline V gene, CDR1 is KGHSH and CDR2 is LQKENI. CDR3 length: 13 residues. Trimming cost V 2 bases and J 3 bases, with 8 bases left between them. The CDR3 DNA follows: TGTGCCAGCTCACCATCACCGGGCTACGAGCAGTACTTC. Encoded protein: CASSPSPGYEQYF.

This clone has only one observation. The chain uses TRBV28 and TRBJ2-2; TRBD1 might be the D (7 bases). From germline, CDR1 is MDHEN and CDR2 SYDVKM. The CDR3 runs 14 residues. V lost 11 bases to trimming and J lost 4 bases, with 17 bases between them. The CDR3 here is CAGGRGVGTGELFF. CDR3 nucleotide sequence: TGTGCCGGCGGCAGGGGGGTTGGCACCGGGGAGCTGTTTTTT.

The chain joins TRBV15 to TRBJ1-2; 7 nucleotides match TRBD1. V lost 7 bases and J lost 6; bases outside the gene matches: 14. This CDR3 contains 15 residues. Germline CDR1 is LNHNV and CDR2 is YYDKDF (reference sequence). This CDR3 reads CATKTHRDSFHGYTF. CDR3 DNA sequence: TGTGCCACCAAAACTCACCGGGACAGCTTCCATGGCTACACCTTC.

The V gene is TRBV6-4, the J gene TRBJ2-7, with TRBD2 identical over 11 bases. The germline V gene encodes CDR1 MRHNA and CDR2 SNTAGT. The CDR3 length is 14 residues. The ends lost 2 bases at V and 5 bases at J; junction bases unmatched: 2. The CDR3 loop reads CASSDVLAGDEQYF. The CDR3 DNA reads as TGTGCCAGCAGTGACGTACTAGCGGGAGACGAGCAGTACTTC.

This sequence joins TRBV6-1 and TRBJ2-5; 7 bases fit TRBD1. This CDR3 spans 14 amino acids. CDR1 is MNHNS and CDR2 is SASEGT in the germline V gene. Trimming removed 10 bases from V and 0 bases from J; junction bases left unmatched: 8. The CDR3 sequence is CAMGPGQHQETQYF. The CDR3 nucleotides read TGTGCCATGGGACCGGGACAGCACCAAGAGACCCAGTACTTC.

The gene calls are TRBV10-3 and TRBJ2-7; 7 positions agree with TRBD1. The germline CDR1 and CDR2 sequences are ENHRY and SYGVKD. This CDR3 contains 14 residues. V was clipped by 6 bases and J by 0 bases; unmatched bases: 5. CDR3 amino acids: CAISRQGLSYEQYF. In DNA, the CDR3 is TGTGCCATCAGCCGACAGGGTCTCTCCTACGAGCAGTACTTC.

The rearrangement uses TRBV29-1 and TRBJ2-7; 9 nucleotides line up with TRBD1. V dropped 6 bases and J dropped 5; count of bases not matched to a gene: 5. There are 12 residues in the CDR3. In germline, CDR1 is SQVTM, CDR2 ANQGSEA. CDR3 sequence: CSVAGTGHEQYF. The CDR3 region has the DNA TGCAGCGTCGCCGGGACAGGGCACGAGCAGTACTTC.

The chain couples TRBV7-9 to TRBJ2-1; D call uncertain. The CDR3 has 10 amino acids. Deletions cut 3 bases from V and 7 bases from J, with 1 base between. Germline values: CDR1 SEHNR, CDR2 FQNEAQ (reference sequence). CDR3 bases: TGTGCCAGCAGCTTTAATGAGCAGTTCTTC. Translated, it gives CASSFNEQFF.

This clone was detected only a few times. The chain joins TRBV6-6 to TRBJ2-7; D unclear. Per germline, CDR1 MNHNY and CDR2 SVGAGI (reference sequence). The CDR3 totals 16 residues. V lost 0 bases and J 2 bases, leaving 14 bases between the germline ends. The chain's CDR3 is CASSYSGPLSTYEQYF. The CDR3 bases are TGTGCCAGCAGTTACTCAGGACCGCTCTCCACCTACGAGCAGTACTTC.

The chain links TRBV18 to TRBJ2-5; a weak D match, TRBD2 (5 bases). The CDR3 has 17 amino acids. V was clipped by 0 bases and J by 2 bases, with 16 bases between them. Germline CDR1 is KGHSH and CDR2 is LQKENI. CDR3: CASSPPGVLTPQETQYF. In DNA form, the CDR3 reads TGTGCCAGCTCACCACCGGGAGTCCTGACTCCACAAGAGACCCAGTACTTC.

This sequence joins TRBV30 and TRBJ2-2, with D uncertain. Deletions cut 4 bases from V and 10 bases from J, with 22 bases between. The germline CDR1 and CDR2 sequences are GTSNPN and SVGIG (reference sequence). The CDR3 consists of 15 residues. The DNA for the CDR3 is TGTGCCTGGAAGTCCGTACTAATTCACCGCTCGGAGCTGTTTTTT. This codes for CAWKSVLIHRSELFF.

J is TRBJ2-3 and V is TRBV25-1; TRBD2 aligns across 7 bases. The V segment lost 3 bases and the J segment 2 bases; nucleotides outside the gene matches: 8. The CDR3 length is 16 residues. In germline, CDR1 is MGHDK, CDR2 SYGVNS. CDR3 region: CASSDRTRPPTDTQYF. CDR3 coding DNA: TGTGCCAGCAGTGATCGGACTAGGCCCCCCACAGATACGCAGTATTTT.